This T cell receptor (beta chain) was found in a study of blood T cell repertoires in COVID-19. Background on the study: Sources were T cells, B-cell-depleted T cells, or PBMCs; the material itself was cDNA or gDNA.

Trimming left V 6 bases short and J 5 bases short, with 19 bases between. The CDR3 totals 15 residues. Germline V gene lookup returns CDR1 LGHDT and CDR2 YNNKEL (reference sequence). Profiling relied on immunoSEQ multiplex PCR, and the TCRdb table lists in-frame clones only, not all of them. The table includes tens of thousands of clones, more than 65% detected once. The chain couples TRBV3-1 (or the pseudogene TRBV3-2) to TRBJ2-5; TRBD2 might be the D (6 bases). The receptor comes from a man in his 60s with acute or convalescent COVID-19. The sequenced sample consisted of peripheral blood. The CDR3 reads CASSLTQVGRETQYF. CDR3 bases: TGTGCCAGCAGTCTTACACAAGTAGGGAGGGAGACCCAGTACTTC.